This T cell receptor (beta chain) was sequenced in a study of cytomegalovirus exposure and HLA in healthy donors. This PCR relied on a set of 60 Vbeta primers and 13 Jbeta primers. Data came from immunoSEQ multiplex PCR; TCRdb stores just in-frame clones and leaves some out. The data show fewer than 200,000 clones, roughly 81% seen once. This clone was observed a single time. The junction had 11 bases not matched to a gene; V was cut back by 3 bases and J by 4 bases. Germline CDR1 and CDR2: MGHRA and YSYEKL. The CDR3 covers 16 residues. V gene TRBV4-1 combines with J gene TRBJ2-5, with 7 nucleotides matching TRBD2. The receptor comes from a man aged 25-40 years in good health and CMV-seropositive. What was sequenced was PBMCs. In nucleotides, the CDR3 is TGCGCCAGCAGCCAGTCAGTGAAGCGGGGCACAGAGACCCAGTACTTC. This sequence encodes CASSQSVKRGTETQYF.